The 28 T cell receptor beta chains given below trace back to one sample, sequenced in a study of T cell repertoires in cytomegalovirus infection. TCRdb recomputed calls from the reads with MiXCR, one row per CDR3 protein. The data show some 700,000 distinct CDR3 sequences, 35% seen once. What was sequenced was PBMCs. The receptor source for this set is a human donor in good health (CMV status not recorded). Some clones in this sample may be carry-over from other donors' samples.

V and J are TRBV7-2 and TRBJ2-2, with TRBD1 as a possible D gene (6 bases). Trimming took off 5 bases at V and 4 bases at J, with 11 bases between the two ends. Germline-derived CDR1 and CDR2 are SGHTA and FQGNSA. This CDR3 comprises 14 residues. The CDR3 loop reads CASSPYRVTGELFF. As DNA, the CDR3 is TGTGCCAGCAGCCCTTACAGGGTCACCGGGGAGCTGTTTTTT.

The J gene is TRBJ1-1, the V gene TRBV28, with 9 bases identical to TRBD1. There are 15 residues in the CDR3. V lost 5 bases and J lost 6; bases outside the gene matches: 10. CDR1 MDHEN and CDR2 SYDVKM come from the germline V gene. The CDR3 spells CASSRRGQGVPEAFF. Here the CDR3 DNA reads TGTGCCAGCAGTCGAAGGGGACAGGGTGTCCCTGAAGCTTTCTTT. The full variable domain, completed using reference TRBV28 and TRBJ1-1, is DVKVTQSSRYLVKRTGEKVFLECVQDMDHENMFWYRQDPGLGLRLIYFSYDVKMKEKGDIPEGYSVSREKKERFSLILESASTNQTSMYLCASSRRGQGVPEAFFGQGTRLTVV.

This clonotype has just a few counts. The chain links TRBV27 to TRBJ2-1; 8 bases fit TRBD1. The length of the CDR3 is 14 residues. J gave up 10 bases and V 3 bases, and 8 bases lay outside the gene matches. Germline CDR1 reads MNHEY; CDR2 reads SMNVEV (reference sequence). Here the CDR3 DNA reads TGTGCCAGCAGTTTTCGTGACAGGGGCCTCGAGCAGTTCTTC. Its translation: CASSFRDRGLEQFF.

The rearrangement uses TRBV20-1 and TRBJ1-1, with unresolved D. Germline loops: CDR1 DFQATT, CDR2 SNEGSKA (reference sequence). The CDR3 is made up of 12 amino acids. The CDR3 region is CSARSMNTEAFF. For the CDR3, the DNA is TGCAGCGCCCGGTCAATGAACACTGAAGCTTTCTTT.

The chain links TRBV2 to TRBJ2-3, with TRBD2 matching 10 bases. The CDR3 has 16 amino acids. J gave up 1 base and V 3 bases, and 4 bases lay outside the gene matches. Germline assignment: CDR1 SNHLY and CDR2 FYNNEI. CDR3 DNA sequence: TGTGCCAGCAGTGATCTAGCGGGGGCCGGCACAGATACGCAGTATTTT. This gives the protein CASSDLAGAGTDTQYF.

V is TRBV4-1 and J is TRBJ1-6; no firm D call. Germline values: CDR1 MGHRA, CDR2 YSYEKL. This CDR3 has 17 residues. The V end was cut by 3 bases, the J end by 0 bases, with 12 bases between. Here the CDR3 DNA reads TGCGCCAGCAGCCAGAATTTATTGAGCTCCTATAATTCACCCCTCCACTTT. Encoded protein: CASSQNLLSSYNSPLHF.

CDR3 sequence: CASSLSNSVYQETQYF. The DNA for the CDR3 is TGTGCCAGCAGTTTATCCAACAGCGTTTACCAAGAGACCCAGTACTTC. This chain joins TRBV27 and TRBJ2-5; no firm D call. Germline CDR1 MNHEY, CDR2 SMNVEV (reference sequence). Trimming pared 0 bases from V and 0 bases from J, leaving 11 bases between. The CDR3 runs 16 residues.

Remarks on this clonotype: One end of the junction does not line up with germline, which may come from a read error. This chain joins TRBV28 and TRBJ1-1; 7 bases map to TRBD1. The CDR3 covers 16 residues. CDR1 and CDR2 from the germline V gene are MDHEN and SYDVKM. DNA of the CDR3: TGTGCCAGCAGTTTTGGAGCGGTCAGGGGGGTCACTGAAGCGTTATTT. This gives the protein CASSFGAVRGVTEALF.

In nucleotides, the CDR3 is TGTGCCAGCAGCTTATCTCGAAGGACACCAGCTTTCTTT. Amino acids: CASSLSRRTPAFF. The chain has TRBV7-3 and TRBJ1-1, with D tentatively TRBD1 (5 bases). The length of the CDR3 is 13 residues. The V and J ends lost 2 bases and 10 bases respectively, with 14 bases between them. Germline lookup yields CDR1 SGHTA and CDR2 FQGTGA. The variable domain in full, completed from reference TRBV7-3 and TRBJ1-1, reads GAGVSQTPSNKVTEKGKYVELRCDPISGHTALYWYRQSLGQGPEFLIYFQGTGAADDSGLPNDRFFAVRPEGSVSTLKIQRTERGDSAVYLCASSLSRRTPAFFGQGTRLTVV.

The gene calls are TRBV7-6 and TRBJ2-1; either TRBD1 or TRBD2 may fit D (5 bases each). The CDR3 is 23 amino acids. Per the germline V gene, CDR1 is SGHVS and CDR2 is FNYEAQ. V lost 0 bases and J 0 bases, leaving 30 bases between the germline ends. Here the CDR3 reads CASSLAFVSVSGPDLFSYNEQFF. DNA for the CDR3: TGTGCCAGCAGCTTAGCGTTTGTCAGTGTTTCGGGACCAGACCTCTTCTCCTACAATGAGCAGTTCTTC.

The CDR3 protein is CASSFGGTGVGKLFF. The CDR3 nucleotides are TGTGCCAGCAGCTTTGGCGGGACAGGGGTCGGAAAACTGTTTTTT. The genes are TRBV11-2 and TRBJ1-4, with 10 nucleotides matching TRBD1. Germline V lookup: CDR1 SGHAT, CDR2 FQNNGV. CDR3 size: 15 residues. Germline trimming cut 3 bases from V and 10 bases from J; bases unmatched to any gene: 8. The full variable domain, its missing parts supplied by reference TRBV11-2 and TRBJ1-4, is EAGVAQSPRYKIIEKRQSVAFWCNPISGHATLYWYQQILGQGPKLLIQFQNNGVVDDSQLPKDRFSAERLKGVDSTLKIQPAKLEDSAVYLCASSFGGTGVGKLFFGSGTQLSVL.

This clonotype has just a few counts. V gene TRBV6-6 combines with J gene TRBJ1-1, with unresolved D. V shed 3 bases and J shed 2 bases, with 13 bases lying between them. The CDR3 length is 15 residues. From germline, CDR1 is MNHNY and CDR2 SVGAGI (reference sequence). This CDR3 reads CASSYLSRANTEAFF. DNA of the CDR3: TGTGCCAGCAGTTATCTGTCGCGGGCAAACACTGAAGCTTTCTTT.

Notes on this clonotype: One base away lies a much larger clone, so this may be a sequencing read error. The rearrangement joins TRBV7-9 to TRBJ2-5; tentative D call: TRBD2 (5 bases). Trimming shortened V by 1 base and J by 2 bases, and 8 bases separated the two germline ends. Germline-derived CDR1 and CDR2 are SEHNR and FQNEAQ (reference sequence). This CDR3 has 14 residues. Here the CDR3 DNA reads TGTGCCAGCAGCTTAGGGTCGGGGCAAGAGACCCAGTACTTC. It encodes CASSLGSGQETQYF.

This clonotype was seen more than once but under ten times. V and J are TRBV12-3 or TRBV12-4 and TRBJ1-5, with D hard to call. The ends were cut back, 8 bases at V and 0 bases at J, with 11 bases in the middle. This CDR3 has 14 residues. The CDR3 DNA is TGTGCCAGCGGTGGAGATTATAGCAATCAGCCCCAGCATTTT. Translated: CASGGDYSNQPQHF.

The V gene is TRBV12-3 or TRBV12-4, the J gene TRBJ2-1; 7 bases match TRBD1. The V gene end was trimmed by 5 bases and the J gene end by 4 bases; junction bases not matched to a gene: 17. CDR3 length equals 18 residues. The CDR3: CASSPRPIKVGQYNEQFF. The CDR3 nucleotides read TGTGCCAGCAGTCCCCGACCGATAAAGGTGGGACAGTACAATGAGCAGTTCTTC.

This clonotype has more than one count but fewer than ten. The gene calls are TRBV11-1 and TRBJ2-1; 7 bases are a match to TRBD2. Looked up from germline, CDR1 is SGHAT and CDR2 is FQDESV (reference sequence). The trim removed 7 bases at V and 0 bases at J, leaving 15 bases unmatched. This CDR3 is 18 amino acids long. This chain's CDR3 is CASTPRVASGSSYNEQFF. CDR3 in DNA: TGTGCCAGCACCCCCCGGGTGGCTAGCGGCAGCTCCTACAATGAGCAGTTCTTC.

This clonotype was seen a handful of times. In DNA form, the CDR3 reads TGTGCCAGCAGCTTAGATTCGTTGCGGGGAGGGAGAGAGACCCAGTACTTC. Amino acid sequence: CASSLDSLRGGRETQYF. The chain has TRBV11-2 and TRBJ2-5; 7 bases fit TRBD2. V trimming: 0 bases; J trimming: 4 bases; junction bases outside the gene matches: 11. CDR1 is SGHAT and CDR2 is FQNNGV in the germline V gene. This CDR3 contains 17 residues.

This clonotype occurred once. The CDR3 DNA is TGTGCCCTGGGGGGGGCCGGGGAGACCCAGTACTTC. Translating gives CALGGAGETQYF. The chain joins TRBV30 to TRBJ2-5, with D possibly being TRBD2 (7 bases). V was cut by 8 bases and J by 5 bases, with 15 bases left in between. CDR1 GTSNPN and CDR2 SVGIG come from the germline V gene (reference sequence). This CDR3 is built from 12 residues.

The chain couples TRBV19 to TRBJ1-5, with D uncertain. The germline V and J ends were trimmed by 4 bases and 5 bases, with 6 bases remaining between them. The V gene's germline CDR1 is LNHDA and CDR2 SQIVND (reference sequence). The CDR3 is 12 residues long. CDR3 sequence (DNA): TGTGCCAGTAGTACATCGGATCAGCCCCAGCATTTT. Translated, it gives CASSTSDQPQHF.

This chain joins TRBV6-2 or TRBV6-3 and TRBJ2-5; D may be TRBD1 (5 bases). Germline values: CDR1 MNHEY, CDR2 SVGEGT. V was trimmed by 2 bases and J by 0 bases, leaving 7 bases between them. This CDR3 contains 14 residues. The CDR3 loop is CASSYMTDQETQYF. CDR3 nucleotides: TGTGCCAGCAGTTACATGACAGACCAAGAGACCCAGTACTTC.

V is TRBV27 and J is TRBJ2-3; D is ambiguous. V was trimmed by 3 bases and J by 0 bases, leaving 10 bases between them. This CDR3 is built from 15 residues. The germline V gene encodes CDR1 MNHEY and CDR2 SMNVEV (reference sequence). CDR3 sequence reads: CASSFNPRSTDTQYF. The CDR3 DNA sequence: TGTGCCAGCAGTTTCAATCCCCGGAGCACAGATACGCAGTATTTT.

The chain couples TRBV20-1 to TRBJ1-5; tentatively, D is TRBD1 (6 bases). V gave up 0 bases and J gave up 0 bases, with 9 bases separating them. CDR3 size: 15 residues. Germline CDR1 reads DFQATT; CDR2 reads SNEGSKA (reference sequence). The CDR3 is CSAREDRYSNQPQHF. CDR3 DNA: TGCAGTGCTAGAGAGGACAGATATAGCAATCAGCCCCAGCATTTT.

This clonotype came up many times. The chain is built from TRBV6-1 and TRBJ2-2, with TRBD1 matching 8 bases. Germline V gives CDR1 MNHNS, CDR2 SASEGT. J was trimmed by 2 bases and V by 6 bases; bases with no gene match: 8. CDR3 size: 16 residues. The CDR3 DNA reads as TGTGCCAGCAGCTCGGACAGGGAGGTAAACACCGGGGAGCTGTTTTTT. This sequence encodes CASSSDREVNTGELFF.

Regarding this clonotype: Compared with germline, one end of the junction differs, possibly owing to a read error. The chain joins TRBV27 to TRBJ1-5, with TRBD1 as a possible D gene (5 bases). Per the germline V gene, CDR1 is MNHEY and CDR2 is SMNVEV (reference sequence). There are 14 residues in the CDR3. CDR3 DNA: TGTGCCAGCAGTTTATTCCCCGACAGTCAGCTCCAGCATTTT. Amino acid sequence: CASSLFPDSQLQHF.

The genes are TRBV24-1 and TRBJ1-5; D not resolved. V was shortened by 4 bases and J by 7 bases, with 10 bases between the two germline ends. The CDR3 is 13 residues long. Germline-derived CDR1 and CDR2 are KGHDR and SFDVKD. The CDR3 DNA reads TGTGCCACCAGTGACCCACACGGACAGCCCCAGCATTTT. It is translated as CATSDPHGQPQHF.

The chain recombines TRBV7-9 with TRBJ1-1; D is unclear. The ends were cut back, 5 bases at V and 1 base at J, with 14 bases in the middle. CDR3 length equals 15 residues. From germline, CDR1 is SEHNR and CDR2 FQNEAQ (reference sequence). CDR3 DNA sequence: TGTGCCAGCAGCGAATCCGGAGCTAAGAACACTGAAGCTTTCTTT. This sequence encodes CASSESGAKNTEAFF.

This clonotype has only a few counts. This rearrangement joins TRBV11-3 to TRBJ2-3; 7 positions agree with TRBD1. J gave up 4 bases and V 5 bases, and 6 bases lay outside the gene matches. This CDR3 spans 14 amino acids. The germline CDR1 and CDR2 sequences are SGHNT and YENEEA. In DNA, the CDR3 is TGTGCCAGCAGCCCCGGACAGGTTTCAGATACGCAGTATTTT. This translates into CASSPGQVSDTQYF. The whole variable domain, remainder taken from reference TRBV11-3 and TRBJ2-3, is EAGVVQSPRYKIIEKKQPVAFWCNPISGHNTLYWYLQNLGQGPELLIRYENEEAVDDSQLPKDRFSAERLKGVDSTLKIQPAELGDSAVYLCASSPGQVSDTQYFGPGTRLTVL.

This clonotype was picked up a small number of times. The CDR3 region has the DNA TGTGCCAGCAGTTACCTAGACAGGGGGGCCTACGAGCAGTACTTC. Translation gives CASSYLDRGAYEQYF. V is TRBV6-5 and J is TRBJ2-7, with 9 bases matching TRBD1. Trimming cost V 2 bases and J 2 bases; bases outside gene matches: 4. This CDR3 contains 15 residues. Germline CDR1 and CDR2: MNHEY and SVGAGI.